This TCR beta chain was sequenced during a study of blood T cell repertoires in COVID-19. Study information: Spain, Italy and the United States supplied samples that represented acute and convalescent COVID-19. PBMCs, B-cell-depleted T cells, or T cells provided the cDNA or gDNA that made up the material.

Original analysis: Estimation of nucleated cell counts was performed using reference gene primer amplification. Measured with immunoSEQ multiplex PCR; TCRdb has only the in-frame clones, and not every one. The V and J calls and the clone size are those of that table, but D and trimming were determined from the DNA. The sample holds fewer than 130,000 clones, around four fifths seen once. The clonotype originates from a woman aged 55-69 years with acute or convalescent COVID-19. Sequenced input: peripheral blood.

DNA of the CDR3: TGTGCCTCTCAGGCGGGGGCTTCGTATAATGAGCAGTTCTTC. It specifies CASQAGASYNEQFF. This chain uses TRBV19 with TRBJ2-1, with D maybe TRBD2 (7 bases). The germline V and J ends were trimmed by 11 bases and 7 bases, with 21 bases remaining between them. CDR3 length equals 14 residues. Germline V gives CDR1 LNHDA, CDR2 SQIVND (reference sequence).